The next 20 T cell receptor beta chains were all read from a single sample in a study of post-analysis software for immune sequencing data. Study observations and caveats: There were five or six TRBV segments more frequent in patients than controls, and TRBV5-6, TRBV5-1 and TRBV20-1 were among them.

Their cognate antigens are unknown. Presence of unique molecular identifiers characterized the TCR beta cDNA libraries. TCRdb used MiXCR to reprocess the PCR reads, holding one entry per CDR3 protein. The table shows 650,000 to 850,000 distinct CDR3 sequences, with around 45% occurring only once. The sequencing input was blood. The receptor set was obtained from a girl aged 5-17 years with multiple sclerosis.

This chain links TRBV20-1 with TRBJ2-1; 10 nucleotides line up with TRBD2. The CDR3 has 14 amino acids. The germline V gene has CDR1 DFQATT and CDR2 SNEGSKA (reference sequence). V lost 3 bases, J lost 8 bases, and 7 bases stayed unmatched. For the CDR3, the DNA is TGCAGTGCTAGGAGCGGGAGGGCCACCTATGAGCAGTTCTTC. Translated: CSARSGRATYEQFF.

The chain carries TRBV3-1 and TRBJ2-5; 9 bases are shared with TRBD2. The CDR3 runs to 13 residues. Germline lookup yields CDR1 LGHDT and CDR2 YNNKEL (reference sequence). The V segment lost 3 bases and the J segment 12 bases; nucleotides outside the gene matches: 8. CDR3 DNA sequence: TGTGCCAGCAGCCAGGGGGCTAGCGGGATTGAGTACTTC. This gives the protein CASSQGASGIEYF.

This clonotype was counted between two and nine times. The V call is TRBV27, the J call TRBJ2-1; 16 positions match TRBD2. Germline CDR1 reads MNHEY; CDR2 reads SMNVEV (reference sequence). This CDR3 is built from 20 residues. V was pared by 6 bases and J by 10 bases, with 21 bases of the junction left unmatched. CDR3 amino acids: CASSLRVGTSGRANAREQFF. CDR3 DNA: TGTGCCAGCAGCCTAAGAGTGGGGACTAGCGGGAGGGCTAACGCGAGAGAGCAGTTCTTC.

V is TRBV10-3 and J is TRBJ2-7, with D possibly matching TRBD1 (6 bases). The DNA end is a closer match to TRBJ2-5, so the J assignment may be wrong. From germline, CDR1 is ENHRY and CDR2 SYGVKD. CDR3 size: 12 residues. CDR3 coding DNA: TGTGCCATCATAAGGGGGTCAGAGACCCAGTACTTC. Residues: CAIIRGSETQYF.

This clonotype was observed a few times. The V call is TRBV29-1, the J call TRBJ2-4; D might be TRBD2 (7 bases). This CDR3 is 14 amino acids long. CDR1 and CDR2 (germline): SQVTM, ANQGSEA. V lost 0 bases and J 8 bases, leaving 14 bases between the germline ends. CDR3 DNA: TGCAGCGTTGAAGAAGGGGGGGCTGGAGACATTCAGTACTTC. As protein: CSVEEGGAGDIQYF.

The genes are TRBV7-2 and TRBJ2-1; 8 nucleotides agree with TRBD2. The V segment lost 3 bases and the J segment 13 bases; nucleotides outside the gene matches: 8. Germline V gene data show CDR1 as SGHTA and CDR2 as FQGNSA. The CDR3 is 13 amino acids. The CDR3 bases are TGTGCCAGCAGCTTCTCCGGACTAGCTGAACAGTTCTTC. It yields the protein CASSFSGLAEQFF.

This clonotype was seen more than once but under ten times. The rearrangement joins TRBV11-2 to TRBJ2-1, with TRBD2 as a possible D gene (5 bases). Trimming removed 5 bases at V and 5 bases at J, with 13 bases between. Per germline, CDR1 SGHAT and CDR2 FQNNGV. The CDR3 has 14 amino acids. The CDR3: CASSEGGNDNEQFF. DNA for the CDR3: TGTGCCAGCAGCGAGGGCGGAAACGACAATGAGCAGTTCTTC.

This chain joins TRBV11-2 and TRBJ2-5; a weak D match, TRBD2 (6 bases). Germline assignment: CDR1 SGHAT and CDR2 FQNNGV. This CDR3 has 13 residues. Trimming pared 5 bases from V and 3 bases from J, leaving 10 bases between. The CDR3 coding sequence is TGTGCCAGCAGCCGGGGGACCAAAGAGACCCAGTACTTC. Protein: CASSRGTKETQYF.

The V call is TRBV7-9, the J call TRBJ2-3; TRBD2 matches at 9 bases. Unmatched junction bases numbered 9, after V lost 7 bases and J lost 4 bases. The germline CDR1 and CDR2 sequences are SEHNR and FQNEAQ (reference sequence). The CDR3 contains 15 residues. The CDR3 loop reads CASNFPREGADTQYF. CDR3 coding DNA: TGTGCCAGCAACTTCCCGCGGGAGGGAGCAGATACGCAGTATTTT.

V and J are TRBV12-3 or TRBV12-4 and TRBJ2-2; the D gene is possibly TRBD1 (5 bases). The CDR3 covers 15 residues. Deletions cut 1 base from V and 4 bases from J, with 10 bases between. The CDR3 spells CASSLDGAVTGELFF. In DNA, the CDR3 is TGTGCCAGCAGTTTAGATGGGGCAGTCACCGGGGAGCTGTTTTTT.

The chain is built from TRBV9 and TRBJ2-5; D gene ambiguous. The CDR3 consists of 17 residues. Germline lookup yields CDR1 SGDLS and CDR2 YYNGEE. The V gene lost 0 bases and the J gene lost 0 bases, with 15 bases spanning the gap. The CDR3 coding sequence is TGTGCCAGCAGCGTAGGTCCCTTCGCCCTATACCAAGAGACCCAGTACTTC. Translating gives CASSVGPFALYQETQYF.

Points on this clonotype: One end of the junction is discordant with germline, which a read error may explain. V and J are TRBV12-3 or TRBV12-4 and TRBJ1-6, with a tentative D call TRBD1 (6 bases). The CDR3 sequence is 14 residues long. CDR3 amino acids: CASSLDSGNSPPHF. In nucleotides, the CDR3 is TGTGCCAGCAGTTTGGACAGCGGAAATTCACCCCCCCACTTT.

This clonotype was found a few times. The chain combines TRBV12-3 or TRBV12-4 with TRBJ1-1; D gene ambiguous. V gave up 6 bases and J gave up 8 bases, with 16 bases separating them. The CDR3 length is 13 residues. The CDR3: CASSPGRREEAFF. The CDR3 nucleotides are TGTGCCAGCAGCCCCGGCCGAAGAGAAGAAGCTTTCTTT.

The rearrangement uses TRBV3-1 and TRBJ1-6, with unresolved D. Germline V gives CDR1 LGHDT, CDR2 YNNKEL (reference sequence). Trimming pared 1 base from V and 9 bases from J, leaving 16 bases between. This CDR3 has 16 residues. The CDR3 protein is CASSQGLWASGSPLHF. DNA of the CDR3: TGTGCCAGCAGCCAAGGGCTCTGGGCCTCGGGTTCACCCCTCCACTTT.

The CDR3 sequence: CASSYSPGLAGGPGETQYF. The DNA for the CDR3 is TGTGCCAGCAGTTACAGCCCGGGACTAGCGGGAGGGCCAGGAGAGACCCAGTACTTC. This chain joins TRBV6-5 and TRBJ2-7, with 16 bases lining up with TRBD2. The end of the DNA aligns better with TRBJ2-5, so the J call may be wrong. This CDR3 has 19 amino acids. CDR1 MNHEY and CDR2 SVGAGI come from the germline V gene.

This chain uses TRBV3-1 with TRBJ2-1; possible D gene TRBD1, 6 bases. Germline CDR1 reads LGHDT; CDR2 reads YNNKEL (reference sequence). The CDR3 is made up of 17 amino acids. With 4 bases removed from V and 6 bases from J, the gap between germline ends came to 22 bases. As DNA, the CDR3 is TGTGCCAGCAGCCCAACAGGGACACGCCCGAGTATCAATGAGCAGTTCTTC. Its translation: CASSPTGTRPSINEQFF.

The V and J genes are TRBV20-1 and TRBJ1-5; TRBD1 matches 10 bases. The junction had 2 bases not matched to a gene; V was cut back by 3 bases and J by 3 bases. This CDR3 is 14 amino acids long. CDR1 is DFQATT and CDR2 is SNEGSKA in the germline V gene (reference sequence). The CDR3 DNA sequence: TGCAGTGCTAGGACAGGGGGCCACAATCAGCCCCAGCATTTT. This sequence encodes CSARTGGHNQPQHF.

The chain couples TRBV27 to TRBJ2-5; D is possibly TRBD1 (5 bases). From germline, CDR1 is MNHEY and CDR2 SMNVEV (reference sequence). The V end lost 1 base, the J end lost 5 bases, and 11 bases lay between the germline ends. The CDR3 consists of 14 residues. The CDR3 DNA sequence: TGTGCCAGCAGTTTATACGCAGGGTTGGAGACCCAGTACTTC. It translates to CASSLYAGLETQYF.

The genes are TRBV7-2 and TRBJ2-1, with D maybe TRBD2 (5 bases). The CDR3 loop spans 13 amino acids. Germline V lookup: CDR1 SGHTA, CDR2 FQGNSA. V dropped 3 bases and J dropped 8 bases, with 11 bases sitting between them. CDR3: CASSLRASDEQFF. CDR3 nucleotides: TGTGCCAGCAGCTTGAGGGCTTCGGATGAGCAGTTCTTC.

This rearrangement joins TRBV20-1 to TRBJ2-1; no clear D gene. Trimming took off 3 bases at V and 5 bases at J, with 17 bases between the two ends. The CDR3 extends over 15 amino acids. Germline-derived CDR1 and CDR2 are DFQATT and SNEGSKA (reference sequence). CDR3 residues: CSARWADGVNNEQFF. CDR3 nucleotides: TGCAGTGCTAGGTGGGCGGATGGCGTTAACAATGAGCAGTTCTTC.